Detailed here is one T cell receptor (beta chain). This clonotype was observed a handful of times. Its antigen is not yet known. Base qualities are not recorded, but no much larger clone differs from it by a single base. Systemically healthy Caucasian individuals from Russia, some 38 in total and aged 6 to 90 years, were included as donors. Ten milliliters of peripheral blood were drawn from each donor into EDTA-treated Vacutainer tubes. PBMCs were isolated by Ficoll-Paque density-gradient centrifugation, with at least 6 million obtained per sample. Total RNA was extracted from PBMCs with Trizol reagent, with at least 6 micrograms obtained per sample. For every donor, flow cytometry on a PBMC aliquot measured the percentage of naive CD45RAhigh/CD27high T cells. The CDR3 starts with the cysteine, ends with the phenylalanine, and has 13 residues. Kept here is only the CDR3 DNA, which spans 39 bases and is read in frame from base 1.

The library came from 5' RACE. Sequenced using an Illumina HiSeq 2500. A second PCR of roughly 7 to 11 cycles was performed with a sample-barcoded 5' primer and a J-beta primer mix. Each TCR beta cDNA molecule received a unique molecular identifier from a template-switch 5' adaptor carrying 12 random nucleotides. Each sample yielded at least 2.5 million CDR3-containing paired-end reads. First-strand cDNA synthesis was performed from all RNA using the Mint cDNA synthesis kit, with priming by a TRBC-specific oligonucleotide. After uracil-DNA glycosylase treatment, a first 18-cycle PCR used universal primers M1SS and BC2_uni_R on all cDNA. For the original study's pipeline: For normalization, 1 million high-quality reads were randomly selected from each sample, with every read carrying a distinct molecular identifier. Instead of being binned into consensus sequences, reads with shared molecular identifiers were discarded. CDR3 identification, clonotype clustering and error correction used MiTCR with a Q25 quality threshold and the strictest error-elimination algorithm. Lower-bound total TCR beta diversity was estimated with a nonparametric unseen species model using Euler transformation. TCRdb reran the public reads through fastp at Q25 and MiXCR, keeping productive beta chains. Each entry is one CDR3 protein sequence, shown with its most common DNA and genes. In this record, the V and J calls reflect TCRdb's handling and not the investigators' own analysis. This sample comprises some 550,000 distinct CDR3 sequences, 40% to 55% of them detected only once. The ten largest account for 20% to 25% of the sample.

The data stem from a study of blood T cells in healthy people across ages (dated by TCRdb to the mid-2010s). With regard to the full study: Template switching captured roughly one uniquely barcoded TCR beta cDNA molecule per two T cells in model experiments. Using deep sequencing normalized with unique cDNA molecular identifiers, the study measured how TCR beta repertoire diversity changes with age. The donors were split into four age groups: young (average about 15 years), middle-aged (about 40), aged (more than 60) and long-lived (approximately 89). To avoid experimental bias, donors of different ages were distributed randomly across sequencing lanes. Two additional independent replicas of 1 million unique cDNA reads from the same blood draw were analyzed for two donors (one aged 18 to 30 and one aged 80 or older).

Here is what the overall study found, with its caveats: As age increased, observed TCR beta diversity per million T cells dropped in a roughly linear way, and a significant reduction was already evident by age around 41. Compared with the aged group, the long-lived group had more naive CD4+ T cells, fewer expanded clones and increased TCR diversity, suggesting age selection. Estimates of total diversity based on one million sequenced T cells were considered lower bounds and underestimates. Conclusive comparison of naive and antigen-experienced compartments was prevented by the profiling of bulk unsorted PBMCs. There was a strong correlation between observed TCR beta diversity and the percentage of naive T cells measured by flow cytometry. Because the CMV infection status of the donors was unknown, age-related changes in expanded clonotypes may potentially have been confounded.

The sequencing input was blood. Rearrangement joined TRBV12-3 or TRBV12-4 to TRBJ2-5; 8 nucleotides in the junction match TRBD2. TRBJ2-7 matches the DNA end more closely, so the J call is doubtful. The origin of this receptor is a man at least 80 years old in good health. In nucleotides, the sequence is TGTGCCAGCAGCGGGACTAGAAATGGCGAGCAGTACTTC. Its protein reads: CASSGTRNGEQYF.